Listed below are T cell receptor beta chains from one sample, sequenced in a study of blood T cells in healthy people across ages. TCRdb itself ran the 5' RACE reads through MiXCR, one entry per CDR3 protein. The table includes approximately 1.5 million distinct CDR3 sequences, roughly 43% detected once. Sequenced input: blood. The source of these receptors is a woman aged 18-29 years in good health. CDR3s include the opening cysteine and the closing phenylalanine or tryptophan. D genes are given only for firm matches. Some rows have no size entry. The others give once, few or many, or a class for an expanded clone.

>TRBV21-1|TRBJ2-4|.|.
CASSKGSGVGKNIQYF
TGTGCCAGCAGCAAGGGATCCGGGGTTGGCAAAAACATTCAGTACTTC
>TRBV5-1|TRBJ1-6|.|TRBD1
CASSWDRGRGNSPLHF
TGCGCCAGCAGCTGGGACAGGGGGCGCGGGAATTCACCCCTCCACTTT
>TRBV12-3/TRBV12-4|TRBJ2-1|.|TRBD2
CASSLALTSGGMYNEQFF
TGTGCCAGCAGTTTAGCGTTGACTAGCGGGGGGATGTACAATGAGCAGTTCTTC
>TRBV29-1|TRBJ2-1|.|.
CSVELRLMKTQFF
TGCAGCGTTGAACTCAGGTTGATGAAGACCCAGTTCTTC
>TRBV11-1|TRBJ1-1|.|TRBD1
CASSAVPGQGMNTEAFF
TGTGCCAGCAGCGCCGTCCCGGGACAGGGCATGAACACTGAAGCTTTCTTT
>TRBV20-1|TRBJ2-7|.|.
CSAPRTGTIYEQYF
TGCAGTGCCCCTCGGACAGGGACTATCTACGAGCAGTACTTC
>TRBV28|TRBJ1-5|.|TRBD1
CANSPGQGRQPQHF
TGTGCCAACAGCCCCGGACAGGGTAGACAGCCCCAGCATTTT
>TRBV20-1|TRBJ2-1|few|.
CSASGGSPISYNEQFF
TGCAGTGCTTCTGGGGGGAGCCCAATATCCTACAATGAGCAGTTCTTC
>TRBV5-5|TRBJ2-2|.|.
CASSFTQKGELFF
TGTGCCAGCAGCTTCACTCAGAAAGGGGAGCTGTTTTTT
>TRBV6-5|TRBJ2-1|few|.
CASTSGASHVYDEQFF
TGTGCCAGCACCTCGGGGGCCTCGCACGTGTACGATGAGCAGTTCTTC
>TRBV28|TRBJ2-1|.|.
CASSSTQKYNEQFF
TGTGCCAGCAGTTCGACCCAGAAATACAATGAGCAGTTCTTC
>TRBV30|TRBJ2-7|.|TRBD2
CAWSGLAAPYEQYF
TGTGCCTGGAGTGGACTAGCGGCCCCCTACGAGCAGTACTTC
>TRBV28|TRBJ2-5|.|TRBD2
CASSAYFTSGSFQETQYF
TGTGCCAGCAGTGCCTACTTTACTAGCGGGAGTTTCCAAGAGACCCAGTACTTC
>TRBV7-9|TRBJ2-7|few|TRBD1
CASSHVNRGSYEQYF
TGTGCCAGCAGCCACGTAAACAGGGGCTCCTACGAGCAGTACTTC
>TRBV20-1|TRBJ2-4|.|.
CSARAHEGYKNIQYF
TGCAGTGCTAGAGCTCACGAAGGCTACAAAAACATTCAGTACTTC
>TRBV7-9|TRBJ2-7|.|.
CASSPAQGSAYEQYF
TGTGCCAGCAGCCCTGCACAGGGATCGGCGTACGAGCAGTACTTC
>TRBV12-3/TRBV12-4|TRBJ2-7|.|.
CASSPSSSSYNEQYF
TGTGCCAGCAGCCCCAGCAGCAGCTCCTACAATGAGCAGTACTTC
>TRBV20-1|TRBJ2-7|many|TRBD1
CSARDAGQGRSYEQYF
TGCAGTGCTAGAGACGCTGGACAGGGGAGGTCCTACGAGCAGTACTTC
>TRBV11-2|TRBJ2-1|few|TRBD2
CASSLAGLAGVNEQFF
TGTGCCAGCAGCTTAGCGGGACTAGCGGGAGTTAATGAGCAGTTCTTC
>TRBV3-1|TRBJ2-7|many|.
CASSQVGEQYF
TGTGCCAGCAGCCAAGTCGGAGAGCAGTACTTC